The rows below give T cell receptor beta chains drawn from one sample of a study of shared clonotypes between healthy human individuals. TCRdb keeps only in-frame clones here, not all; method: immunoSEQ multiplex PCR. The profile shows about a million clones, approximately 75% of them singletons. The specimen sequenced was memory CD4+ T cells from PBMCs. Receptors were obtained from a man between 18 and 35 years old in good health. Some clones in this sample may be carry-over from other donors' samples. Both conserved end residues are part of each CDR3. The D gene is left open where the match is weak. A clone size is listed for some rows: how often the clone was seen (once, few, many), or a class if it is expanded.

d_call	clone_size	v_call	j_call	cdr3_nt	cdr3_aa
TRBD1	NA	TRBV7-3	TRBJ2-7	TGTGCCAGCAATACACCGGACAGGCTAGGGGTCGAGCAGTACTTC	CASNTPDRLGVEQYF
NA	NA	TRBV1	TRBJ1-2	TGCACCAGCAGCCCACGCCGGTGGGCGGTTGATGGCTACACCTTC	CTSSPRRWAVDGYTF
NA	NA	TRBV2	TRBJ1-4	TGTGCCAGCACCCGCGTCCGGCCTAATGAAAAACTGTTTTTT	CASTRVRPNEKLFF
NA	NA	TRBV5-1	TRBJ2-3	TGCGCCAGCAGCGAACGTATAGCAGATCCTAGCACAGATACGCAGTATTTT	CASSERIADPSTDTQYF
TRBD2	NA	TRBV6-1	TRBJ2-2	TGTGCCACCAGACTAGCGGGAGACACCGGGGAGCTGTTTTTT	CATRLAGDTGELFF
TRBD2	NA	TRBV28	TRBJ2-1	TGTGCCAGCAGGCGGACTAGCGGGTCCTACAATGAGCAGTTCTTC	CASRRTSGSYNEQFF
TRBD2	NA	TRBV30	TRBJ2-1	TGTGCCTGGAGTGTACTAGCGCGCAATGAGCAGTTCTTC	CAWSVLARNEQFF
NA	NA	TRBV5-1	TRBJ2-3	TGCGCCAGCAGCTTTTTGGACAGTCTCACAGATACGCAGTATTTT	CASSFLDSLTDTQYF
NA	NA	TRBV10-3	TRBJ1-2	TGTGCCGTAGGCGAAAGGGGGGATGGCTACACCTTC	CAVGERGDGYTF
TRBD2	NA	TRBV27	TRBJ2-1	TGTGCCAGCAGGAGACTAGCGGGAGGGCAAAGTGGTGAGCAGTTCTTC	CASRRLAGGQSGEQFF
NA	NA	TRBV5-6	TRBJ1-1	TGTGCCAGCAGCTTGTATGGTGCGGACAGATTGAACACTGAAGCTTTCTTT	CASSLYGADRLNTEAFF
TRBD2	NA	TRBV6-1	TRBJ2-1	TGTGCCAGCAGTGAACGTCCGGGAGGGCCTGAGCAGTTCTTC	CASSERPGGPEQFF
NA	NA	TRBV18	TRBJ1-2	TGTGCCAGCTCACCCGGCTTGGACTATGGCTACACCTTC	CASSPGLDYGYTF
TRBD1	many	TRBV2	TRBJ2-5	TGTGCCAGCAGTCCAGGGGGCTCTGAGACCCAGTACTTC	CASSPGGSETQYF
NA	NA	TRBV6-1	TRBJ2-2	TGTGCCAGCAGTGAACATGTGTCCAGGGCAATCGGGGAGCTGTTTTTT	CASSEHVSRAIGELFF
NA	many	TRBV28	TRBJ2-6	TGTGCCAGCAGTTTACACTCTGGGGCCAACGTCCTGACTTTC	CASSLHSGANVLTF
TRBD1	NA	TRBV5-1	TRBJ2-7	TGCGCCAGCGCCCCGACAGGGGGTGTCTACGAGCAGTACTTC	CASAPTGGVYEQYF
NA	few	TRBV7-8	TRBJ1-3	TGTGCCAGCAGCTTAGGCGTACTGGAAAACACCATATATTTT	CASSLGVLENTIYF
NA	many	TRBV2	TRBJ2-2	TGTGCCAGCAGTCGGGACCACCAGGGTACCGGGGAGCTGTTTTTT	CASSRDHQGTGELFF
NA	NA	TRBV19	TRBJ2-2	TGTGCCAGTTTCGAGGGGCGCTTCAGCACCGGGGAGCTGTTTTTT	CASFEGRFSTGELFF
TRBD1	NA	TRBV10-3	TRBJ1-1	TGTGCCATCAGGGGGGACAGGGTGAACACTGAAGCTTTCTTT	CAIRGDRVNTEAFF
NA	once	TRBV10-3	TRBJ2-3	TGTGCCATAGGCAAAAGACAGCCTAGCACAGATACGCAGTATTTT	CAIGKRQPSTDTQYF
TRBD1	NA	TRBV29-1	TRBJ1-1	TGCAGCGTTTCAGGGGGCACGAACACTGAAGCTTTCTTT	CSVSGGTNTEAFF
TRBD2	NA	TRBV4-1	TRBJ2-1	TGCGCCAGCAGCCGCCCCGGGACTAGCGGGAGCAATGAGCAGTTCTTC	CASSRPGTSGSNEQFF
NA	NA	TRBV4-1	TRBJ1-1	TGCGCCAGCAAAGGGGGACCTACTGAAGCTTTCTTT	CASKGGPTEAFF
TRBD1	many	TRBV2	TRBJ1-5	TGTGCCAGCAGTGAATCCCCCGGGACAGTCTATCAGCCCCAGCATTTT	CASSESPGTVYQPQHF
NA	few	TRBV5-1	TRBJ1-1	TGCGCCAGCAGCTTGGAACCAGGGAAAGCTGAAGCTTTCTTT	CASSLEPGKAEAFF
TRBD2	NA	TRBV7-9	TRBJ2-2	TGTGCCAGCAGCCCCGAGGGGAGGGGCGGCGGGGAGCTGTTTTTT	CASSPEGRGGGELFF
NA	NA	TRBV2	TRBJ1-3	TGTGCCAGCAGGCCACAGGGTCCTGGAAACACCATACATTTT	CASRPQGPGNTIHF
NA	NA	TRBV6-1	TRBJ1-1	TGTGCCAGCAGTGTTTACGACACTGAAGCTTTCTTT	CASSVYDTEAFF
TRBD2	NA	TRBV14	TRBJ2-1	TGTGCCAGCAGCCCCGGGCGGGAGGTTGAGCAGTTCTTC	CASSPGREVEQFF
NA	few	TRBV7-9	TRBJ1-1	TGTGCCAGCAGCCTGAGACTAGGGGAAGTCGGAATAGCTTTCTTT	CASSLRLGEVGIAFF
TRBD1	NA	TRBV7-3	TRBJ2-7	TGTGCCAGCAGCCCCGGGACAGGGTTCGTCTACGAGCAGTACTTC	CASSPGTGFVYEQYF
NA	NA	TRBV5-4	TRBJ1-3	TGTGCCAGCAGCTTGGAGGGTCTAGGAAACACCATATATTTT	CASSLEGLGNTIYF
NA	NA	TRBV11-3	TRBJ2-5	TGTGCCAGCAGCTTGGGCCTTCCTCTGGGACGGCCATCCGAAGAGACCCAGTACTTC	CASSLGLPLGRPSEETQYF
TRBD2	once	TRBV7-2	TRBJ2-3	TGTGCCAGCAGCCTCGGGACTAGCGGGAGTGGAGATACGCAGTATTTT	CASSLGTSGSGDTQYF
NA	NA	TRBV6-5	TRBJ1-2	TGTGCCAGCAGTTATAATCGGGGTAGTTCCTACACCTTC	CASSYNRGSSYTF
NA	NA	TRBV2	TRBJ1-3	TGTGCCAGCAGGACGGGGGACGGTGGAAACACCATATATTTT	CASRTGDGGNTIYF
TRBD1	NA	TRBV5-6	TRBJ1-4	TGTGCCAGCAGCCCTGGGACAGGGGTTTTCGATGAAAAACTGTTTTTT	CASSPGTGVFDEKLFF
TRBD2	NA	TRBV6-6	TRBJ2-2	TGTGCCAGCAGTCCGCGGACTAGCGGGAACACCGGGGAGCTGTTTTTT	CASSPRTSGNTGELFF
TRBD1	few	TRBV2	TRBJ1-3	TGTGCCAGCAGAGATAGGACAGGGGTCAACACCATATATTTT	CASRDRTGVNTIYF
NA	NA	TRBV9	TRBJ2-3	TGTGCCAGCAGCGCATTGGCTAGTTTAGGTACGCAGTATTTT	CASSALASLGTQYF
NA	NA	TRBV7-6	TRBJ1-5	TGTGCCAGCAGCTTAGGACTCGGCCAGCCCCAGCATTTT	CASSLGLGQPQHF
TRBD2	NA	TRBV6-5	TRBJ2-7	TGTGCCAGCAGTCCTAGACTAGCTAACGAGCAGTACTTC	CASSPRLANEQYF
NA	NA	TRBV6-5	TRBJ2-5	TGTGCCAGCAGTTACAGGGCGATAGGGCAAGAGACCCAGTACTTC	CASSYRAIGQETQYF
NA	NA	TRBV28	TRBJ1-1	TGTGCCAGCAGTCCCCAACAGGGTTTCACTGAAGCTTTCTTT	CASSPQQGFTEAFF